Here is one TCR beta chain with its context. The data are from a study of blood T cell repertoires in COVID-19. Looking at the study overall: COVID-19 samples collected from the United States, Italy and Spain covered acute and convalescent phases. Nucleic acid was either cDNA or gDNA, and it came from T cells, B-cell-depleted T cells, or PBMCs.

Seattle's cohort entered during active infection and was followed longitudinally. As processed by the authors: The authors estimated nucleated cell counts from reference gene primer amplification. Profiling relied on immunoSEQ multiplex PCR, and the TCRdb table lists in-frame clones only, not all of them. V and J calls and clone size are those listed in that table; D and trimming were worked out from the DNA. The repertoire holds 85,000 to 120,000 clones, with around 90% as singletons. Deletions cut 0 bases from V and 7 bases from J, with 15 bases between. Germline CDR1 and CDR2: LGHDT and YNNKEL (reference sequence). The CDR3 spans 15 residues.

The V call is TRBV3-1 (or the pseudogene TRBV3-2), the J call TRBJ1-2, with a possible D match to TRBD1 (6 bases). This clonotype originated in a woman aged 45-59 years with COVID-19, enrolled during active disease. Source material: peripheral blood. The CDR3 coding sequence is TGTGCCAGCAGCCAAGATGGGGGGGCGTTAGGTGGCTACACCTTC. Encoded protein: CASSQDGGALGGYTF.